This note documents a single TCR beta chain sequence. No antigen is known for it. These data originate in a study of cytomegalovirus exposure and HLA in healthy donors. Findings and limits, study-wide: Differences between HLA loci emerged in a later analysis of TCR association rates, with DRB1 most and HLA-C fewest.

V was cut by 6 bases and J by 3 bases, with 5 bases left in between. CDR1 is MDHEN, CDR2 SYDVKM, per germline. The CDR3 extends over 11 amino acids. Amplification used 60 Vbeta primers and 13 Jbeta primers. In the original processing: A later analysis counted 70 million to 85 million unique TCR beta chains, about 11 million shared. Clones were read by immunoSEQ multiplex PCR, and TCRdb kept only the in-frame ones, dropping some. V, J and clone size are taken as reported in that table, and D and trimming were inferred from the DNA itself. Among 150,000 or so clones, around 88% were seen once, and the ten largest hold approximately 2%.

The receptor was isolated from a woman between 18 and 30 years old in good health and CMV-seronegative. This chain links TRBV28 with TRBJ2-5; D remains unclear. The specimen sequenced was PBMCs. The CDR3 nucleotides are TGTGCCAGCAGCTATAAAGAGACCCAGTACTTC. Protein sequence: CASSYKETQYF.